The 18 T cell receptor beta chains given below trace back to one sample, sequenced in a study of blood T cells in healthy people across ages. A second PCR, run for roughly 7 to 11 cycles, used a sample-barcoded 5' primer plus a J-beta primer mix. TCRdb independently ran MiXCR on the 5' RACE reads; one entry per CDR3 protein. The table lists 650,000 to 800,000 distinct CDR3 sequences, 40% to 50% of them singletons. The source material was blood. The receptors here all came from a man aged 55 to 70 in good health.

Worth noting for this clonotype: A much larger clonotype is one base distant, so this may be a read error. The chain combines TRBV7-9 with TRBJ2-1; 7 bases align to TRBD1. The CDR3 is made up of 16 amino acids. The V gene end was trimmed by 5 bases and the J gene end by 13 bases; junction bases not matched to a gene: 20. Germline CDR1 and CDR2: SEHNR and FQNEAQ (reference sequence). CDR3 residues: CASSAGTANLQETQFF. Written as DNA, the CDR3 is TGTGCCAGCAGCGCCGGGACAGCGAATTTACAAGAGACCCAGTTCTTC.

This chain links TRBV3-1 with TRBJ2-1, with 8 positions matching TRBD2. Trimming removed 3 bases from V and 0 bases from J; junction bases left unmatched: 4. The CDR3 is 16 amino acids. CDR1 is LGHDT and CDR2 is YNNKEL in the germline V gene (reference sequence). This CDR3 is CASSQVRGASYNEQFF. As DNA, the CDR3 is TGTGCCAGCAGCCAGGTGCGGGGGGCCTCCTACAATGAGCAGTTCTTC.

The CDR3: CASRTNSGGFANEQFF. The CDR3, as DNA: TGTGCCAGCAGAACTAACAGCGGGGGGTTCGCGAATGAGCAGTTCTTC. The chain recombines TRBV2 with TRBJ2-1; 9 bases are shared with TRBD2. This CDR3 region has 16 residues. The V gene end was trimmed by 6 bases and the J gene end by 7 bases; junction bases not matched to a gene: 13. The germline V gene encodes CDR1 SNHLY and CDR2 FYNNEI.

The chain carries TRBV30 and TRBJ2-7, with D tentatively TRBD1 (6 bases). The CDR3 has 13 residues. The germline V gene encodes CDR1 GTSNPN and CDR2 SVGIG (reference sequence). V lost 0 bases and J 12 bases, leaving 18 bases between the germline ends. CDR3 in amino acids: CAWSVANEGVPYF. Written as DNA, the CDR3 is TGTGCCTGGAGTGTAGCTAACGAGGGGGTCCCGTACTTC. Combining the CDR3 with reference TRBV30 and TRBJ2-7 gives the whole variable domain SQTIHQWPATLVQPVGSPLSLECTVEGTSNPNLYWYRQAAGRGLQLLFYSVGIGQISSEVPQNLSASRPQDRQFILSSKKLLLSDSGFYLCAWSVANEGVPYFGPGTRLTVT.

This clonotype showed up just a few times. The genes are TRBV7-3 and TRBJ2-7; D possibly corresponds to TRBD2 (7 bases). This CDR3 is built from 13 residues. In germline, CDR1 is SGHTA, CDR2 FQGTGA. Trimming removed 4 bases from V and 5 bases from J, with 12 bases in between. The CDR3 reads CASSSRGGDEQYF. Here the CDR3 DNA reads TGTGCCAGCAGCTCTAGAGGGGGGGACGAGCAGTACTTC.

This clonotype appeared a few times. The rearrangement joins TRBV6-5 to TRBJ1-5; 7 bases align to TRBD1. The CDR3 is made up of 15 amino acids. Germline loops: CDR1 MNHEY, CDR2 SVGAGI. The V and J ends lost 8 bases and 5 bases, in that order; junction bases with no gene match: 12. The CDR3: CASRDSLKPYQPQHF. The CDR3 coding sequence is TGTGCCAGCCGGGACAGCCTCAAACCTTATCAGCCCCAGCATTTT.

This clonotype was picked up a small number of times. CDR3 coding DNA: TGTGCCAGCAGCTTGAATTCCAGGAACAGGGAAAAAGAGACCCAGTACTTC. This sequence encodes CASSLNSRNREKETQYF. This chain connects TRBV5-6 to TRBJ2-5; tentatively, D is TRBD1 (6 bases). Per germline, CDR1 SGHDT and CDR2 YYEEEE. The CDR3 runs to 17 residues. V was pared by 1 base and J by 3 bases, with 19 bases between.

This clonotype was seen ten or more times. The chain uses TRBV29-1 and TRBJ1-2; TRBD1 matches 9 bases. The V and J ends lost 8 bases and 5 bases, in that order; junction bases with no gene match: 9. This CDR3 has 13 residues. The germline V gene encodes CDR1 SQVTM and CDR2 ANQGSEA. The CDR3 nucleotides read TGCAGCACGCCGGGACAGGGCACTTATGGCTACACCTTC. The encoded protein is CSTPGQGTYGYTF. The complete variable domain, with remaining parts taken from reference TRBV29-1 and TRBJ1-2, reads SAVISQKPSRDICQRGTSLTIQCQVDSQVTMMFWYRQQPGQSLTLIATANQGSEATYESGFVIDKFPISRPNLTFSTLTVSNMSPEDSSIYLCSTPGQGTYGYTFGSGTRLTVV.

The CDR3 nucleotides read TGCAGTGCTAGAGATCCGCGTCGTAACTCCTACGAGCAGTACTTC. It is translated as CSARDPRRNSYEQYF. The V call is TRBV20-1, the J call TRBJ2-7; D is undetermined. The germline gives CDR1 DFQATT, CDR2 SNEGSKA (reference sequence). This CDR3 is built from 15 residues. V was trimmed by 0 bases and J by 0 bases, leaving 12 bases between them.

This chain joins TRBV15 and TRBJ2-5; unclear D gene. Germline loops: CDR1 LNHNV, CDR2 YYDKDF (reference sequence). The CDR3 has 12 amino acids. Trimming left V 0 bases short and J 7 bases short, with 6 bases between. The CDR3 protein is CATSRDKGTQYF. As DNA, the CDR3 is TGTGCCACCAGCAGAGATAAGGGGACCCAGTACTTC.

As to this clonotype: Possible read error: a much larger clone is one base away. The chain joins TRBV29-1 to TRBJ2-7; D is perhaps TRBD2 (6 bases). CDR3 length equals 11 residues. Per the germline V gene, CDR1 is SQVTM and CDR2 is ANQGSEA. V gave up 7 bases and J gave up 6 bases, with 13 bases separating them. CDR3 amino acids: CSGGESVEQYF. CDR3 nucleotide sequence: TGCAGCGGGGGGGAGTCGGTCGAGCAGTACTTC.

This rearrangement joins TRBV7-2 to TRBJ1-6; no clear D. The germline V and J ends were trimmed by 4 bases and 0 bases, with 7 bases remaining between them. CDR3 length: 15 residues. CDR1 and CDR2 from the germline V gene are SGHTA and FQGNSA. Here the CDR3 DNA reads TGTGCCAGCAGCTCTACGAGCTCCTATAATTCACCCCTCCACTTT. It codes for CASSSTSSYNSPLHF.

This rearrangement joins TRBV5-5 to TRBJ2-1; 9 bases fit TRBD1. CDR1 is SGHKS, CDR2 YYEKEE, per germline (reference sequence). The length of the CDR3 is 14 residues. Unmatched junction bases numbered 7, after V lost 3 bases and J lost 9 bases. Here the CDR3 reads CASSSSDRGGEQFF. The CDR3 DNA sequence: TGTGCCAGCAGCTCCAGCGACAGGGGGGGTGAGCAGTTCTTC.

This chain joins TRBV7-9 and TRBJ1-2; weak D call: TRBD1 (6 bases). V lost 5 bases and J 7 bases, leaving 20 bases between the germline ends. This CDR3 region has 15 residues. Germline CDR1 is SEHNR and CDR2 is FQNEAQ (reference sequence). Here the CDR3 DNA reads TGTGCCAGCAGCCAATTGGGACACCGCCGTGGTGGCTACACCTTC. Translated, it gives CASSQLGHRRGGYTF.

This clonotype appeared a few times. Written as DNA, the CDR3 is TGCAGCGTTAGAGCAGGGATGTGGTACGAGCAGTACTTC. Its translation is CSVRAGMWYEQYF. This chain connects TRBV29-1 to TRBJ2-7, with D possibly being TRBD1 (5 bases). The CDR3 is made up of 13 amino acids. Looked up from germline, CDR1 is SQVTM and CDR2 is ANQGSEA. With 5 bases removed from V and 4 bases from J, the gap between germline ends came to 15 bases.

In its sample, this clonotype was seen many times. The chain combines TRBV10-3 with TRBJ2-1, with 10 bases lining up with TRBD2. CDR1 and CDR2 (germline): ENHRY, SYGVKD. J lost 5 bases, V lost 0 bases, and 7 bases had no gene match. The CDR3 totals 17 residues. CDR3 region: CAISESPSGGANNEQFF. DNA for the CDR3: TGTGCCATCAGTGAGTCACCGAGCGGGGGGGCTAACAATGAGCAGTTCTTC.

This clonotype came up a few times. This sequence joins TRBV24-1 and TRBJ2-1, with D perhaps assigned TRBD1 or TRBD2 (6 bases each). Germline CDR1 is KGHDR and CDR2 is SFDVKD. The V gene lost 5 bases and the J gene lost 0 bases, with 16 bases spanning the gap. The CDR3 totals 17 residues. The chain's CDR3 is CATSAGGGPSSYNEQFF. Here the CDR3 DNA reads TGTGCCACCAGTGCTGGAGGGGGGCCGAGCTCCTACAATGAGCAGTTCTTC.

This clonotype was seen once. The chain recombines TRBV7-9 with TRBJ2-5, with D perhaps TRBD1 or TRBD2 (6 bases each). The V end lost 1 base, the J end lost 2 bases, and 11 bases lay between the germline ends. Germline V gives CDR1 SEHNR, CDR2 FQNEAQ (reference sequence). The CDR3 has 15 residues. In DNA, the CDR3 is TGTGCCAGCAGCTTAGAGCTAGGGGGGCAAGAGACCCAGTACTTC. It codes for CASSLELGGQETQYF.